This T cell receptor (beta chain) was identified during a study of sequential checkpoint blockade in melanoma. At the level of the study: First-line arms were nivolumab then ipilimumab, or the reverse, randomized 1:1.

Profiled with immunoSEQ multiplex PCR; TCRdb holds only in-frame clones, not every one. This sample carries several thousand clones, roughly three fifths of them seen once, and the ten largest clones take 41%. Treatment of the sample: randomized to nivolumab then ipilimumab (arm A) or the reverse (arm B). None of the patients previously received DNA-damaging chemotherapy. Live CD3+CD8+ CD19− CD56− cells were sorted from PBMCs. Sequenced here: CD8+ T cells sorted from blood (inferred from file names), sampled from a patient given nivolumab and ipilimumab in sequence. The receptor's source is a human donor with melanoma.

CDR3 sequence: CASSYIRESSYEQYF. As DNA, the CDR3 is TGTGCCAGCAGTTACATTCGGGAGAGTTCCTACGAGCAGTACTTC. The chain uses TRBV6-5 and TRBJ2-7, with D possibly being TRBD2 (6 bases). The V gene lost 2 bases and the J gene lost 1 base, with 12 bases spanning the gap. CDR3 length: 15 amino acids. Looked up from germline, CDR1 is MNHEY and CDR2 is SVGAGI.